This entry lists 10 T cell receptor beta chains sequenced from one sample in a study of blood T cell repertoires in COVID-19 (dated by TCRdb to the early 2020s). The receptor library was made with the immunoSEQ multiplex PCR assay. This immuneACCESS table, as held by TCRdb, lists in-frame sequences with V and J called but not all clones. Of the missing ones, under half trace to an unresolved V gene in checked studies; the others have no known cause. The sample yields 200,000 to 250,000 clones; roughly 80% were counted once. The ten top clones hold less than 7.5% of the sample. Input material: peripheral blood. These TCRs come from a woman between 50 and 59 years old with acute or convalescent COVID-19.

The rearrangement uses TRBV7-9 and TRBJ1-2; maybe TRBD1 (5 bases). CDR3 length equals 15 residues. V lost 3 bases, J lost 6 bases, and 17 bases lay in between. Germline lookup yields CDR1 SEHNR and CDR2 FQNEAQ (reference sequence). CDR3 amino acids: CASSFTRPDKDGYTF. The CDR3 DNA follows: TGTGCCAGCAGCTTTACGCGCCCGGACAAAGATGGCTACACCTTC.

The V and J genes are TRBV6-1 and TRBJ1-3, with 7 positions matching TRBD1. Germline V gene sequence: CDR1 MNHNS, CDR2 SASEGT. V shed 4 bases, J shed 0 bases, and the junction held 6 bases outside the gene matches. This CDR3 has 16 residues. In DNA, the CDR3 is TGTGCCAGCAGTGGGGGACAGCCGAGCTCTGGAAACACCATATATTTT. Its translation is CASSGGQPSSGNTIYF.

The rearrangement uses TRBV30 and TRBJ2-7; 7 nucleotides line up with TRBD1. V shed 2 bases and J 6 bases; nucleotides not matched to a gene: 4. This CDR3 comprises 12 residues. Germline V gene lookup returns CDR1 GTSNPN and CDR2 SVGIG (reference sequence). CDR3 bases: TGTGCCTGGAGTCTCACAGGGGCCGAGCAGTACTTC. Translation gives CAWSLTGAEQYF.

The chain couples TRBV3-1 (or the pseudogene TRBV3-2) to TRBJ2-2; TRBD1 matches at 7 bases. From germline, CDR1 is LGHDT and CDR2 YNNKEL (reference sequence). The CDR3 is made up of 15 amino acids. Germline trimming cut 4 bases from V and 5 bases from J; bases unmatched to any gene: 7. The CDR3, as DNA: TGTGCCAGCAGCCTTCGAGCAGGGGGTACCGGGGAGCTGTTTTTT. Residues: CASSLRAGGTGELFF.

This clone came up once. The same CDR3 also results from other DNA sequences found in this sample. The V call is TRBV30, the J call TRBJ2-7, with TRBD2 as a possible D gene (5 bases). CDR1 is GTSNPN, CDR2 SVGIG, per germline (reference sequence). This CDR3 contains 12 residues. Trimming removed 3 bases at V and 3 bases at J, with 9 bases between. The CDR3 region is CAWSVSGYEQYF. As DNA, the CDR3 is TGTGCCTGGAGCGTCAGCGGCTACGAGCAGTACTTC.

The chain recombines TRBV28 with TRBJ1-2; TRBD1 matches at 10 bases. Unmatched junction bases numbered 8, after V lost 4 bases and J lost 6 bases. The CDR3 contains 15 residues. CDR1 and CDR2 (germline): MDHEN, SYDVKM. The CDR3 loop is CASSWMDRGIHGYTF. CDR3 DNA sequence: TGTGCCAGCAGTTGGATGGACAGGGGGATTCATGGCTACACCTTC.

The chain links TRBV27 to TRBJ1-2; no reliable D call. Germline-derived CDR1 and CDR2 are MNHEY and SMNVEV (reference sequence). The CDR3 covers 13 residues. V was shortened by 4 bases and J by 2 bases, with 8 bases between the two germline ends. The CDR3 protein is CASSSPGNYGYTF. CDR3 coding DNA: TGTGCCAGCAGTTCTCCGGGGAACTATGGCTACACCTTC.

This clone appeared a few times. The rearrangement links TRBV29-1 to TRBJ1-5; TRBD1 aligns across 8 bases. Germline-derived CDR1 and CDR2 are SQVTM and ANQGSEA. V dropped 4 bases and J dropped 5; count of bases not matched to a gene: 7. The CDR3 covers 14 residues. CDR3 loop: CSVATGTGYQPQHF. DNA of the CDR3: TGCAGCGTTGCGACGGGGACAGGTTATCAGCCCCAGCATTTT.

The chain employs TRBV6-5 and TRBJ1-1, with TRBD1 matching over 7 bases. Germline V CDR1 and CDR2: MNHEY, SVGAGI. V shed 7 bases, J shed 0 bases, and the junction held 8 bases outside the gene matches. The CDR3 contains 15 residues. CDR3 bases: TGTGCCAGCACCGAGGACAGGTGGGTGAACACTGAAGCTTTCTTT. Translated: CASTEDRWVNTEAFF.

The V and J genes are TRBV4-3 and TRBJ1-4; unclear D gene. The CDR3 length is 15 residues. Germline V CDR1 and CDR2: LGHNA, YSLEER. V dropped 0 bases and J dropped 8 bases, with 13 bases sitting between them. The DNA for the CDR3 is TGCGCCAGCAGCCAAGACTCGGGGATGTACGAAAAACTGTTTTTT. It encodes CASSQDSGMYEKLFF.